This TCR beta chain is from a study of T cell repertoires in cytomegalovirus infection. CDR1 and CDR2 (germline): SGHTA, FQGNSA. The CDR3 runs to 16 residues. V lost 5 bases, J lost 5 bases, and 19 bases lay in between. The sample holds many counts of this clonotype. TCRdb itself ran the reads through MiXCR, one entry per CDR3 protein. The sample consists of about 360,000 distinct CDR3 sequences, about a sixth of them appearing once. The chain couples TRBV7-2 to TRBJ2-1; possibly TRBD1 or TRBD2 for D (5 bases each). This clonotype was obtained from a human donor in good health (CMV status not recorded). Some clones in this sample may be carry-over from other donors' samples. Sequenced: PBMCs. CDR3 protein: CASSLHGAGTDNEQFF. DNA of the CDR3: TGTGCCAGCAGCCTCCACGGGGCAGGGACCGACAATGAGCAGTTCTTC. Filled out from reference TRBV7-2 and TRBJ2-1, the complete variable domain reads GAGVSQSPSNKVTEKGKDVELRCDPISGHTALYWYRQSLGQGLEFLIYFQGNSAPDKSGLPSDRFSAERTGGSVSTLTIQRTQQEDSAVYLCASSLHGAGTDNEQFFGPGTRLTVL.